Described below is a single T cell receptor (beta chain) sequence and its context. Distinct nucleotide sequences in the sample also encode this CDR3. Some clones are missing from TCRdb's copy, which holds only in-frame ones; the method was immunoSEQ multiplex PCR. This table has about 470,000 clones, roughly 77% appearing once. The sample comes from a study of shared clonotypes between healthy human individuals. Germline V gives CDR1 SGHRS, CDR2 YFSETQ. CDR3 size: 16 residues. V dropped 0 bases and J dropped 2 bases, with 13 bases sitting between them. Input material: PBMCs. This TCR derives from a woman in her 40s in good health. Some clones in this sample may be carry-over from other donors' samples. The V gene is TRBV5-1, the J gene TRBJ2-3; D perhaps matches TRBD2 (5 bases). The chain's CDR3 is CASSLGPRRSTDTQYF. The CDR3 DNA sequence: TGCGCCAGCAGCTTGGGACCCCGGAGGTCCACAGATACGCAGTATTTT.